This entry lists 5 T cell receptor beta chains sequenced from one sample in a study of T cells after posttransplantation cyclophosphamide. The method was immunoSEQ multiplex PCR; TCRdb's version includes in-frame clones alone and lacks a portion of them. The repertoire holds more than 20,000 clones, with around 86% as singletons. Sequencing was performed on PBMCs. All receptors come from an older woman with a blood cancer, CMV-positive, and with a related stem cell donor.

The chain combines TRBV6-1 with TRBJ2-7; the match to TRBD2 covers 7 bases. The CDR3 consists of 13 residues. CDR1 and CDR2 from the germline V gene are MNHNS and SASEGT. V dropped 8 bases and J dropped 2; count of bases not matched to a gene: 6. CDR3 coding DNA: TGTGCCAGCCAACCGGGAGGAACCTACGAGCAGTACTTC. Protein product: CASQPGGTYEQYF.

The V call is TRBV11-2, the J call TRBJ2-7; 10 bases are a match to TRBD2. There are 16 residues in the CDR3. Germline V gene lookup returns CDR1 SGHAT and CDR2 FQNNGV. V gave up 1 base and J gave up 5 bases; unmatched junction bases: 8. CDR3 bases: TGTGCCAGCAGCTTAGTTAGCGGGAGGAGTCCCCACGAGCAGTACTTC. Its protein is CASSLVSGRSPHEQYF. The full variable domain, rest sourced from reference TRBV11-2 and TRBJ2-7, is EAGVAQSPRYKIIEKRQSVAFWCNPISGHATLYWYQQILGQGPKLLIQFQNNGVVDDSQLPKDRFSAERLKGVDSTLKIQPAKLEDSAVYLCASSLVSGRSPHEQYFGPGTRLTVT.

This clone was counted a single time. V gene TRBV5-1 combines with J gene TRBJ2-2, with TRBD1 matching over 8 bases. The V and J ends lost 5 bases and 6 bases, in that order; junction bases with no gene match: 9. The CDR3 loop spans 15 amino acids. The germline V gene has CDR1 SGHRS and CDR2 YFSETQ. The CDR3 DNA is TGCGCCAGCAGTTATATCCAGGGGGCGCCCGGGGAGCTGTTTTTT. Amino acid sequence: CASSYIQGAPGELFF.

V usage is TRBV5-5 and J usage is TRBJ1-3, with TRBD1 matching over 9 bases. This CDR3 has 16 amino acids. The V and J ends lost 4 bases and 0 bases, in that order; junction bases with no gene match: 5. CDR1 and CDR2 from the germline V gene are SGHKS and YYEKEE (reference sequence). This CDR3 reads CASSPLGQGSGNTIYF. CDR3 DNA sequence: TGTGCCAGCAGCCCCTTGGGACAGGGCTCTGGAAACACCATATATTTT.

The CDR3 region is CASTGGDTEAFF. Here the CDR3 DNA reads TGCGCCAGTACGGGGGGGGACACTGAAGCTTTCTTT. This chain uses TRBV5-1 with TRBJ1-1; tentatively, D is TRBD1 (5 bases). The CDR3 totals 12 residues. Germline V gene sequence: CDR1 SGHRS, CDR2 YFSETQ. V was cut by 8 bases and J by 3 bases, with 11 bases left in between.